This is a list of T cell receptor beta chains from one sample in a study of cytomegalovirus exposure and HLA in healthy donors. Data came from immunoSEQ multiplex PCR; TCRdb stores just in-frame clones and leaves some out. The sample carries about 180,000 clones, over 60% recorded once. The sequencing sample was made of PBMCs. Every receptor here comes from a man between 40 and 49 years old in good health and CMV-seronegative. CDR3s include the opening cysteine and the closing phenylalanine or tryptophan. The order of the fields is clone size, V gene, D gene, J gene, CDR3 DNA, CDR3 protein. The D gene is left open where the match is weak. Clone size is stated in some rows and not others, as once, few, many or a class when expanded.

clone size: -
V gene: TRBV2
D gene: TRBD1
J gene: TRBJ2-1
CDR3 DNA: TGTGCCAGCAGAGGGACAGGATACAATGAGCAGTTCTTC
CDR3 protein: CASRGTGYNEQFF

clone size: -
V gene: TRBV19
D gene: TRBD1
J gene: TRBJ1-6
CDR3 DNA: TGTGCCAGTAGTGCGTCTCGGACAGGGGTCCTCAATTCACCCCTCCACTTT
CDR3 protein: CASSASRTGVLNSPLHF

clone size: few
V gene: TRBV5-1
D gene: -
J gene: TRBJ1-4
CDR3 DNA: TGCGCCAGCAGCTTGGGGGGGACATGCCACCGCCTTAGGGAAAAACTGTTTTTT
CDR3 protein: CASSLGGTCHRLREKLFF

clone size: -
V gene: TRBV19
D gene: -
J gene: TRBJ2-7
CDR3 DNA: TGTGCCAGTAGTATGTTCCCTCAACCCGGGAAGGCCTACGAGCAGTACTTC
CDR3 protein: CASSMFPQPGKAYEQYF

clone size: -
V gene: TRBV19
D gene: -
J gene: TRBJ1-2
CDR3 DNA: TGTGCCAGTAGTATAAGCGACAGCGGCTACACCTTC
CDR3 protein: CASSISDSGYTF

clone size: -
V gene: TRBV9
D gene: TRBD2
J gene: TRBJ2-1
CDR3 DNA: TGTGCCAGCACTAGCGGAACCAGCAATGAGCAGTTCTTC
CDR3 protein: CASTSGTSNEQFF

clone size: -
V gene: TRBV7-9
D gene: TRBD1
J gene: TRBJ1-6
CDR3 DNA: TGTGCCAGCAGCCCGGTGACAGGGAATTCACCCCTCCACTTT
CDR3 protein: CASSPVTGNSPLHF

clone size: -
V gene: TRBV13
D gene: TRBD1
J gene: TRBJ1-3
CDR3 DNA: TGTGCCAGCAGCTTAGCCCAGACAGGGATACACACCATATATTTT
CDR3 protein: CASSLAQTGIHTIYF

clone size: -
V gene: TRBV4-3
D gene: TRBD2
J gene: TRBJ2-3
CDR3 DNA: TGCGCCAGCAGCCAAGATGCGCCGACTAGCGGGGGCCGAGATTACACAGATACGCAGTATTTT
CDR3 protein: CASSQDAPTSGGRDYTDTQYF

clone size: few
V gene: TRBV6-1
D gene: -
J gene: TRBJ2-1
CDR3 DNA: TGTGCCAGTTTCACCGGGACAAACTCCTACAATGAGCAGTTCTTC
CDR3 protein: CASFTGTNSYNEQFF

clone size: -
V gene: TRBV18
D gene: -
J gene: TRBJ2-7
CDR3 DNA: TGTGCCAGCTCACCCTTCGGGACACTCTACGAGCAGTACTTC
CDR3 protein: CASSPFGTLYEQYF

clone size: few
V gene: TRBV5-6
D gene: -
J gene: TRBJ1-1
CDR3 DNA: TGTGCCAGCAGCTTCGAAGGGAGCACTGAAGCTTTCTTT
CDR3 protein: CASSFEGSTEAFF

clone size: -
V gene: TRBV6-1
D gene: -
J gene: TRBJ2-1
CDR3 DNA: TGTGCCAGCAGTGGTACTCAGGGTGATTCCTACAATGAGCAGTTCTTC
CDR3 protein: CASSGTQGDSYNEQFF

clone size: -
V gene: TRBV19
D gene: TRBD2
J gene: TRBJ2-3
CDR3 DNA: TGTGCCAGTAGTCCCGGACTAGCGGACTATGGGGATACGCAGTATTTT
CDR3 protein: CASSPGLADYGDTQYF

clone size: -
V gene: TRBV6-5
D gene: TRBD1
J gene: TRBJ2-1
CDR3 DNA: TGTGCCAGCAGTTACTCGAGCAGGGGGCGCGATAATGAGCAGTTCTTC
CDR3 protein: CASSYSSRGRDNEQFF

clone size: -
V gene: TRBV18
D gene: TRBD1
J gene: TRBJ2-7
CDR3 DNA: TGTGCCAGCTCACCCGGACTGTCCAGGGGGTACGAGCAGTACTTC
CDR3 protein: CASSPGLSRGYEQYF

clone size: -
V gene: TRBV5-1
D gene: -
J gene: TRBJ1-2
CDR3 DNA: TGCGCCAGCAGCTTACGGACAGAAAATGGCTACACCTTC
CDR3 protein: CASSLRTENGYTF

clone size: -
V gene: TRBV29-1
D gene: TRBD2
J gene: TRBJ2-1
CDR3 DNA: TGCAGCGTTGAGACTAGCGGGGAGTCCTACAATGAGCAGTTCTTC
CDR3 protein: CSVETSGESYNEQFF

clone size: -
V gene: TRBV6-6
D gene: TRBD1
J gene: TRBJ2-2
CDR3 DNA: TGTGCCAGCAGTCCCGGGACAGCGAACACCGGGGAGCTGTTTTTT
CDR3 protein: CASSPGTANTGELFF

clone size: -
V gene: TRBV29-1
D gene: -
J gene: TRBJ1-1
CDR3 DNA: TGCAGCGTAGCCCAGGGGAACACTGAAGCTTTCTTT
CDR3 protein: CSVAQGNTEAFF

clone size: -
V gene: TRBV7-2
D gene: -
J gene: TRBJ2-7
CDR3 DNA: TGTGCCAGCAGTCTGACAGATTCCTACGAGCAGTACTTC
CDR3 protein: CASSLTDSYEQYF

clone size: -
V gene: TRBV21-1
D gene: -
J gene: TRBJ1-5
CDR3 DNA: TGTGCCAGCAGTCTCTACAGGGCCATAGTGTATCAGCCCCAGCATTTT
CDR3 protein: CASSLYRAIVYQPQHF

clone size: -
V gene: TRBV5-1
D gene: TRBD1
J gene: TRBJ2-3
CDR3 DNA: TGCGCCAGCAGTTCAGAAGGGACAGGGACCGCAGATACGCAGTATTTT
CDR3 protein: CASSSEGTGTADTQYF

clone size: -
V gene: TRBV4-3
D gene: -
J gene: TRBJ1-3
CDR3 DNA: TGCGCCAGCAGCCAAGATCGGGGGGCTAGCTCTGGAAACACCATATATTTT
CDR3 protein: CASSQDRGASSGNTIYF

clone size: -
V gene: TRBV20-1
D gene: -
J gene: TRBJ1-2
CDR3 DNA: TGCAGTGCTACAGGGGACTATGGCTACACCTTC
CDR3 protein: CSATGDYGYTF

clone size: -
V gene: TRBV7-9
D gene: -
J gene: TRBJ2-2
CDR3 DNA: TGTGCCAGCAGCTTAGCTGAGTACGGGGAGCTGTTTTTT
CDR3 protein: CASSLAEYGELFF

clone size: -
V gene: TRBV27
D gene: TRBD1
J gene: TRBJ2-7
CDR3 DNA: TGTGCCAGCAGGCCGCAGGGGGCCCACGAGCAGTACTTC
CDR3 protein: CASRPQGAHEQYF

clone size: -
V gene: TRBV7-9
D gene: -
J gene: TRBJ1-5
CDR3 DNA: TGTGCCAGCAGCTTGGGAGGGTTGGGTCAGCCCCAGCATTTT
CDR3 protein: CASSLGGLGQPQHF

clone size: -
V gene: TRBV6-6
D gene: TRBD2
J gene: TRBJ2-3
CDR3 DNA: TGTGCCAGCAGCCACAAGGGACTAGCGGGCCGCGATACGCAGTATTTT
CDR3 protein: CASSHKGLAGRDTQYF

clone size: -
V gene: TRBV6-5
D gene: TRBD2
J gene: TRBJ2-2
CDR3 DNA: TGTGCCAGCAGTTACGGGGCTAGCGGGAGATCCGGGGAGCTGTTTTTT
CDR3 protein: CASSYGASGRSGELFF

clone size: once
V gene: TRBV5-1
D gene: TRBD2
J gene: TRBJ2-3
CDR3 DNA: TGCGCCAGCAGCTTGGCTAGCGGGGGCTTCACAGATACGCAGTATTTT
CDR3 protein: CASSLASGGFTDTQYF

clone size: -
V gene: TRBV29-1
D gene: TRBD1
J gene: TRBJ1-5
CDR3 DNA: TGCAGCGTTGAAGAGGGGACAGGGGATCAGCCCCAGCATTTT
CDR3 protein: CSVEEGTGDQPQHF

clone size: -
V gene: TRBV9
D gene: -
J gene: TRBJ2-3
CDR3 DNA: TGTGCCAGCGGCGTAACAGCCTCCACTAGCACAGATACGCAGTATTTT
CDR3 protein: CASGVTASTSTDTQYF

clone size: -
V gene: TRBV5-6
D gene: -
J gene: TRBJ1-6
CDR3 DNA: TGTGCCAGCAGCTTGGCAGGGACAACAAGTAATTCACCCCTCCACTTT
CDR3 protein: CASSLAGTTSNSPLHF

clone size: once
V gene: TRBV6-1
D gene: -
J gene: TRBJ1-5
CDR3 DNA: TGTGCCAGCAGTGAAATGGGGGCGAATCAGCCCCAGCATTTT
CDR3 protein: CASSEMGANQPQHF

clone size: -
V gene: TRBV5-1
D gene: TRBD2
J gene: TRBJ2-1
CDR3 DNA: TGCGCCAGCAGCCGACTAGCGGGGAACAATGAGCAGTTCTTC
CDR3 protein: CASSRLAGNNEQFF

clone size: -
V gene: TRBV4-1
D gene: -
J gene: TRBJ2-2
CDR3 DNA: TGCGCCAGCAGCCCAACGACAGGGAACACCGGGGAGCTGTTTTTT
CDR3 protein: CASSPTTGNTGELFF

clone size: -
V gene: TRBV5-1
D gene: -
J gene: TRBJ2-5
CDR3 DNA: TGCGCCAGCAGCCCGTTGGGCATGGAGACCCAGTACTTC
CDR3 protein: CASSPLGMETQYF

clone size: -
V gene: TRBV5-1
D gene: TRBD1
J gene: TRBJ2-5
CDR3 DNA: TGCGCCAGCAGATGGGACAGAAAAGAGACCCAGTACTTC
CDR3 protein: CASRWDRKETQYF

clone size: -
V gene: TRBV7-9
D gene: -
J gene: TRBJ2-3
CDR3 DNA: TGTGCCAGCTTTCGTAGCACAGATACGCAGTATTTT
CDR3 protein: CASFRSTDTQYF

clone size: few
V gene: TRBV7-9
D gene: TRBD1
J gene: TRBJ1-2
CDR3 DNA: TGTGCCAGAAGCCGCGGACAGGGTAGTCGCTACACCTTC
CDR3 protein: CARSRGQGSRYTF

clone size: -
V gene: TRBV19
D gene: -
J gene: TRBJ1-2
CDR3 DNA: TGTGCCAGTATCAGCGGGACAACGAATGGCTACACCTTC
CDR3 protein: CASISGTTNGYTF

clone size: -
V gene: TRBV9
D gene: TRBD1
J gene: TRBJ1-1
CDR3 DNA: TGTGCCAGCAGCGATAAACAGGGGGCTGGCACTGAAGCTTTCTTT
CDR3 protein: CASSDKQGAGTEAFF

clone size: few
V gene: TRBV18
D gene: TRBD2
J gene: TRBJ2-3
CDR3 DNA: TGTGCCAGCTCGGATGGTAGCGGGGGGGCGAATACGCAGTATTTT
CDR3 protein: CASSDGSGGANTQYF

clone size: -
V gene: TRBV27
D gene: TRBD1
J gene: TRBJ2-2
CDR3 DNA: TGTGCCAGCAGTAACGACAGGGTTTCTACCGGGGAGCTGTTTTTT
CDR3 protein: CASSNDRVSTGELFF

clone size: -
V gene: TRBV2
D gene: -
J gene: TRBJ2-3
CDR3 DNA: TGTGCCAGACAAGGGGACACCAGTACAGATACGCAGTATTTT
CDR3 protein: CARQGDTSTDTQYF

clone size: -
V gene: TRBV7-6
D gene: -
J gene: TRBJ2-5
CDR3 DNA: TGTGCCAGCAGCTTAGCGTCCTACGGGTCTGAGACCCAGTACTTC
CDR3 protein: CASSLASYGSETQYF

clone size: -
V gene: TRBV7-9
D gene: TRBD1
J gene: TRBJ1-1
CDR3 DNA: TGTGCCAGCAGCTTGGACCCGACAGGGTTGGGCACTGAAGCTTTCTTT
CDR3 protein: CASSLDPTGLGTEAFF

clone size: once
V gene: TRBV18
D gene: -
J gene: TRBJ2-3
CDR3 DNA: TGTGCCAGCTCACCAAAAGAAGGACTGCTAGATACGCAGTATTTT
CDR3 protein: CASSPKEGLLDTQYF

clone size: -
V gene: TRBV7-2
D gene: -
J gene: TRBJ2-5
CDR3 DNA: TGTGCCAGCACCCTAACTTGGGGCAATCAAGGGCAGACCCAGTACTTC
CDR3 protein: CASTLTWGNQGQTQYF

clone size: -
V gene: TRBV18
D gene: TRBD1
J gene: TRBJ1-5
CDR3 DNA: TGTGCCAGCTCACCACCGGGTGACAGGGGAAATCAGCCCCAGCATTTT
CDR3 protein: CASSPPGDRGNQPQHF

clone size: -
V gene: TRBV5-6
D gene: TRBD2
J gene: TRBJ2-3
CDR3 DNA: TGTGCCAGCAGCTTACTAGCGGAGAGCACAGATACGCAGTATTTT
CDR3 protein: CASSLLAESTDTQYF

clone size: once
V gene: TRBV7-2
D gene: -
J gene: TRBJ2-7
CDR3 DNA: TGTGCCAGCAGCTTAGTTGGCCTCTACGAGCAGTACTTC
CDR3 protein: CASSLVGLYEQYF

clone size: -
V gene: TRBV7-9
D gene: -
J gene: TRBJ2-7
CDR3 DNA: TGTGCCAGCAGCTTTTTCCCCACGGCGGGATGGAGCTCCTACGAGCAGTACTTC
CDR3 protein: CASSFFPTAGWSSYEQYF